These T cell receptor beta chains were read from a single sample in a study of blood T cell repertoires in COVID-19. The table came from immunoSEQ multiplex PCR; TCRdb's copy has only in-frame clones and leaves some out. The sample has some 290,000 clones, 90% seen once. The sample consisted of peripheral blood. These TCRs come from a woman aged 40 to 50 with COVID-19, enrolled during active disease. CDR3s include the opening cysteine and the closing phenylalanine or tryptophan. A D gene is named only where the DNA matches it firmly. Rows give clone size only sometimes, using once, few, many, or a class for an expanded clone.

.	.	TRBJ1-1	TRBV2	TGTGCCAGCAGCCGGGACACTGAAGCTTTCTTT	CASSRDTEAFF
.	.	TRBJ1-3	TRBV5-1	TGCGCCAGCAGCCTACTACAGGGCCCTTCTGGAAACACCATATATTTT	CASSLLQGPSGNTIYF
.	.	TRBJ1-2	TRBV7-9	TGTGCCAGCAGCCCTCAGGCGGCAGGGGTTCTCTATGGCTACACCTTC	CASSPQAAGVLYGYTF
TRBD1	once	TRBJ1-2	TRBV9	TGTGCCAGCAGCGTAGGCCTCTACGACAGGGGGGACTATGGCCACACCTTC	CASSVGLYDRGDYGHTF
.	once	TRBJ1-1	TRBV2	TGTGCCAGCAGTGAAGAGGGGCCGGCCACTGAAGCTTTCTTT	CASSEEGPATEAFF
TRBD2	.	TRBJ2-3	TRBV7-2	TGTGCCAGCAGCCCTAGCGGGCGCACAGATACGCAGTATTTT	CASSPSGRTDTQYF
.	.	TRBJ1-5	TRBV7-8	TGTGCCAGCAGCCCCGGACGGGGGAGTAGCAATCAGCCCCAGCATTTT	CASSPGRGSSNQPQHF
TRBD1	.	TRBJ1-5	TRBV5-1	TGCGCCAGCAGCTTGGCCGGGACAGATAATCAGCCCCAGCATTTT	CASSLAGTDNQPQHF
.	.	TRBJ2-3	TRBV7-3	TGTGCCAGCAGCTTAGCAGGGAGCACAGATACGCAGTATTTT	CASSLAGSTDTQYF
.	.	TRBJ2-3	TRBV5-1	TGCGCCAGCAGCTTGGGAGCCTCAGATACGCAGTATTTT	CASSLGASDTQYF
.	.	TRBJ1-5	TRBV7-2	TGTGCCAGCAGCTTAGGTGTGCAGCAGCCCCAGCATTTT	CASSLGVQQPQHF
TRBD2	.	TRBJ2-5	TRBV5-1	TGCGCCAGCGCTGGGACTACTGGGCGAGAGACCCAGTACTTC	CASAGTTGRETQYF
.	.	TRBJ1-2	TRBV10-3	TGTGCCATCAGTGAGTCCTCAGACAGGTCGGGGGGCCACACCTTC	CAISESSDRSGGHTF
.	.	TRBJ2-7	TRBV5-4	TGTGCCAGCAGCCAACCAACAGGCGTCGGCTCCTACGAGCAGTACTTC	CASSQPTGVGSYEQYF
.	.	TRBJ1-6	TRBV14	TGTGCCAGCAGCAAGGGGGATAGGCCAACCCTCCACTTT	CASSKGDRPTLHF
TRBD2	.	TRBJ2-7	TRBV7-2	TGTGCCAGCAGCGGGACTAGCGGGACCGAGCAGTACTTC	CASSGTSGTEQYF
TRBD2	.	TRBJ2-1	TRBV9	TGTGCCAGCAGCGTAGGTACGGGGGGGCTGGATGAGCAGTTCTTC	CASSVGTGGLDEQFF
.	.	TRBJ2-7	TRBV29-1	TGCAGCGTTGGAGGCATATTTCTAAACAGGGAAATCTACGAGCAGTACTTC	CSVGGIFLNREIYEQYF
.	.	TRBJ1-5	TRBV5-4	TGTGCCTACAGGATTAGCAATCAGCCCCAGCATTTT	CAYRISNQPQHF
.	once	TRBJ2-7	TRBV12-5	TGTGCTAGTGGTTTGGTGACGACAGGCGAGCAGTACTTC	CASGLVTTGEQYF
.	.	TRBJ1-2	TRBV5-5	TGTGCCAGCAGCTTCGGGCGGGGGAACTATGGCTACACCTTC	CASSFGRGNYGYTF
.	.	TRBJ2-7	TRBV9	TGTGCCAGCAGCGTAGGGGTAGGGGACGAGCAGTACTTC	CASSVGVGDEQYF
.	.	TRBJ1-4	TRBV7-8	TGTGCCAGCGTGGGAAGAGGGCCGGATGAAAAACTGTTTTTT	CASVGRGPDEKLFF
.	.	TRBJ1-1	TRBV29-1	TGCAGCGTTCGGGGAACCACTGAAGCTTTCTTT	CSVRGTTEAFF